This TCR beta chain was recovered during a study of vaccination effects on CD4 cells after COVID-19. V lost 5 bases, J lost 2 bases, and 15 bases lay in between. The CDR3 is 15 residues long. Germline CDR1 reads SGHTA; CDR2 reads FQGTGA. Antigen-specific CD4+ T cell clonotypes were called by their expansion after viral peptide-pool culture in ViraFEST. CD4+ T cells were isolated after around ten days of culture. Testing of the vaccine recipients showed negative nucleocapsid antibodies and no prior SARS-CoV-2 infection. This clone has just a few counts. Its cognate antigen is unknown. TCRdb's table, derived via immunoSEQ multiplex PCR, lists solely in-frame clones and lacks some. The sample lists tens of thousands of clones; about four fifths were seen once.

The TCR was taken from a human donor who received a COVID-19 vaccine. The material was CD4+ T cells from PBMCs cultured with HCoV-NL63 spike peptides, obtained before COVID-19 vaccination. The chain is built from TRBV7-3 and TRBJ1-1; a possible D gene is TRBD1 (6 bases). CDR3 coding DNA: TGTGCCAGCAGCCCTTCCCCGGGACACAACACTGAAGCTTTCTTT. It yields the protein CASSPSPGHNTEAFF.